The entry below gives a single T cell receptor (beta chain) sequence along with its context. What it binds is not known. Then a second PCR, running roughly 6 to 12 cycles, was carried out with a sample-barcoded 5' primer and a J-beta primer mix. One entry per CDR3 protein results from TCRdb running MiXCR on the 5' RACE reads. The sample lists approximately 800,000 distinct CDR3 sequences; roughly 40% were seen once. This sample is part of a study of blood T cells in healthy people across ages. Broader study findings: Higher diversity and more naive CD4+ cells were features of long-lived donors, compared to aged donors. Not knowing donor CMV status may have confounded expanded clonotype changes.

From germline, CDR1 is LGHDT and CDR2 YNNKEL (reference sequence). CDR3 length equals 14 residues. The V end was cut by 2 bases, the J end by 1 base, with 8 bases between. The TCR was taken from a man aged 18-30 years in good health. Sequencing was carried out using blood. The chain joins TRBV3-1 to TRBJ1-1; D unclear. The CDR3 here is CASSQPHRNTEAFF. The CDR3 coding sequence is TGTGCCAGCAGCCAACCACACAGGAACACTGAAGCTTTCTTT.